Following are 13 T cell receptor beta chains from one sample sequenced in a study of shared clonotypes between healthy human individuals. Method: immunoSEQ multiplex PCR; TCRdb's copy keeps in-frame clones and lacks some. The table has about 480,000 clones, approximately 79% seen once. Sequenced sample: PBMCs. These receptors were obtained from a woman aged 40 to 50 in good health. Some clones in this sample may be carry-over from other donors' samples.

V is TRBV2 and J is TRBJ2-7; TRBD1 matches at 8 bases. CDR3 length equals 13 residues. Germline lookup yields CDR1 SNHLY and CDR2 FYNNEI. J was trimmed by 6 bases and V by 7 bases; bases with no gene match: 8. In nucleotides, the CDR3 is TGTGCCAGCACGGACAGGGAGGCTTCCGAGCAGTACTTC. The encoded protein is CASTDREASEQYF.

The chain joins TRBV7-9 to TRBJ2-3; D call uncertain. Looked up from germline, CDR1 is SEHNR and CDR2 is FQNEAQ (reference sequence). V lost 7 bases and J lost 2, with 7 bases in between. This CDR3 is built from 12 residues. This CDR3 is CASKMITDTQYF. CDR3 nucleotide sequence: TGTGCCAGCAAAATGATCACAGATACGCAGTATTTT.

V is TRBV15 and J is TRBJ1-5, with 7 bases that match TRBD1. V trimming: 0 bases; J trimming: 6 bases; junction bases outside the gene matches: 5. The CDR3 loop spans 15 amino acids. Germline CDR1 LNHNV, CDR2 YYDKDF (reference sequence). In nucleotides, the CDR3 is TGTGCCACCAGCAGAGATCAGGGGGAAGGTCAGCCCCAGCATTTT. Translating gives CATSRDQGEGQPQHF.

The chain is built from TRBV18 and TRBJ1-2; 10 positions match TRBD1. After removal of 2 bases from V and 9 bases from J, the junction contained 12 bases not matched to a gene. This CDR3 spans 16 amino acids. Germline values: CDR1 KGHSH, CDR2 LQKENI. CDR3 bases: TGTGCCAGCTCACCATCCGGGACAGGGGCCTTCTTGAGCTACACCTTC. Translated: CASSPSGTGAFLSYTF.

The chain is built from TRBV4-3 and TRBJ2-6, with D unclear. The V end lost 0 bases, the J end lost 3 bases, and 6 bases lay between the germline ends. This CDR3 spans 15 amino acids. From germline, CDR1 is LGHNA and CDR2 YSLEER. Here the CDR3 DNA reads TGCGCCAGCAGCCAAGATCTGTTTGGGGCCAACGTCCTGACTTTC. It translates to CASSQDLFGANVLTF.

The chain couples TRBV5-4 to TRBJ2-5; 7 bases are a match to TRBD2. This CDR3 contains 14 residues. Trimming at V came to 6 bases and at J to 3 bases, leaving 8 bases not matched to a gene. Germline V gives CDR1 SGHNT, CDR2 YYREEE (reference sequence). CDR3 region: CASTGLGGEETQYF. CDR3 nucleotide sequence: TGTGCCAGCACGGGCCTGGGGGGGGAAGAGACCCAGTACTTC.

The rearrangement joins TRBV18 to TRBJ2-1; D not certain. Trimming stripped 3 bases from V and 7 bases from J, with 7 bases between. Looked up from germline, CDR1 is KGHSH and CDR2 is LQKENI. The CDR3 spans 12 residues. CDR3 nucleotides: TGTGCCAGCTCACCTGCTTTAAATGAGCAGTTCTTC. This sequence encodes CASSPALNEQFF.

The gene calls are TRBV5-4 and TRBJ2-7; D is perhaps TRBD1 or TRBD2 (6 bases each). Germline loops: CDR1 SGHNT, CDR2 YYREEE (reference sequence). The CDR3 extends over 13 amino acids. V lost 3 bases, J lost 6 bases, and 13 bases lay in between. The CDR3 DNA reads as TGTGCCAGCAGCTCACAGGGACTTCCCGAGCAGTACTTC. Protein: CASSSQGLPEQYF. The whole variable domain, remainder taken from reference TRBV5-4 and TRBJ2-7, is ETGVTQSPTHLIKTRGQQVTLRCSSQSGHNTVSWYQQALGQGPQFIFQYYREEENGRGNFPPRFSGLQFPNYSSELNVNALELDDSALYLCASSSQGLPEQYFGPGTRLTVT.

The CDR3 sequence: CASSPRSRGSISGANVLTF. CDR3 coding DNA: TGTGCCAGCAGCCCTAGAAGCCGGGGGTCTATCTCTGGGGCCAACGTCCTGACTTTC. V gene TRBV7-2 combines with J gene TRBJ2-6; the D gene is possibly TRBD2 (6 bases). This CDR3 contains 19 residues. The V and J ends lost 5 bases and 0 bases respectively, with 20 bases between them. The germline V gene encodes CDR1 SGHTA and CDR2 FQGNSA. The variable domain in full, completed from reference TRBV7-2 and TRBJ2-6, reads GAGVSQSPSNKVTEKGKDVELRCDPISGHTALYWYRQSLGQGLEFLIYFQGNSAPDKSGLPSDRFSAERTGGSVSTLTIQRTQQEDSAVYLCASSPRSRGSISGANVLTFGAGSRLTVL.

The rearrangement links TRBV23-1 to TRBJ2-3, with TRBD2 as a possible D gene (6 bases). TRBV23-1 is an ORF; its function is uncertain. V was pared by 0 bases and J by 0 bases, with 10 bases between. The CDR3 loop spans 16 amino acids. The chain's CDR3 is CASSQSGRDSTDTQYF. The DNA of the CDR3 is TGCGCCAGCAGTCAATCTGGGCGGGATAGCACAGATACGCAGTATTTT.

V gene TRBV28 combines with J gene TRBJ2-7; no definite D call. V was cut by 6 bases and J by 4 bases, with 10 bases left in between. Germline V gene sequence: CDR1 MDHEN, CDR2 SYDVKM. The CDR3 loop spans 12 amino acids. The DNA of the CDR3 is TGTGCCAGCAGCCCTCAGCGTTACGAGCAGTACTTC. It is translated as CASSPQRYEQYF.

In its sample, this clone was seen a few times. CDR3: CASSPPPGMLAGIGELFF. In DNA form, the CDR3 reads TGTGCCAGTAGTCCCCCCCCGGGTATGCTAGCGGGAATCGGGGAGCTGTTTTTT. The J gene is TRBJ2-2, the V gene TRBV19; 9 nucleotides agree with TRBD2. CDR3 length: 18 amino acids. With V trimmed by 5 bases and J by 7 bases, 17 bases remained unmatched. In germline, CDR1 is LNHDA, CDR2 SQIVND (reference sequence). Combining the CDR3 with reference TRBV19 and TRBJ2-2 gives the whole variable domain DGGITQSPKYLFRKEGQNVTLSCEQNLNHDAMYWYRQDPGQGLRLIYYSQIVNDFQKGDIAEGYSVSREKKESFPLTVTSAQKNPTAFYLCASSPPPGMLAGIGELFFGEGSRLTVL.

This clone appeared many times. The chain combines TRBV5-1 with TRBJ2-2; perhaps D is TRBD1 or TRBD2 (5 bases each). This CDR3 is 16 amino acids long. Germline CDR1 SGHRS, CDR2 YFSETQ. V was cut by 0 bases and J by 6 bases, with 15 bases left in between. Here the CDR3 reads CASSLVAGRLAGELFF. For the CDR3, the DNA is TGCGCCAGCAGCTTGGTGGCAGGGAGACTGGCCGGGGAGCTGTTTTTT.